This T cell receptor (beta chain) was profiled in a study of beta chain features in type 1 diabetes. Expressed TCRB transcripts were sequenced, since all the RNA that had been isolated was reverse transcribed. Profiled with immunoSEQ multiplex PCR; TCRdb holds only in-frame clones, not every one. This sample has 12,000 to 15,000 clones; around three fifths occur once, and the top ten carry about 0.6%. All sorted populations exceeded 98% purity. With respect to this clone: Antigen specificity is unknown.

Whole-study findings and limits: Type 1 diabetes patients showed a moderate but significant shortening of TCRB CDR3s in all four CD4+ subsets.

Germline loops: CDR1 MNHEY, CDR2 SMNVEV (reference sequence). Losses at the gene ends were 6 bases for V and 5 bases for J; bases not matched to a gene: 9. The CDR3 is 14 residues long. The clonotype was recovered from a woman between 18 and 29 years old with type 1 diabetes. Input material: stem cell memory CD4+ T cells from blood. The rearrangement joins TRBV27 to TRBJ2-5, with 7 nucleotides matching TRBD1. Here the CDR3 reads CASSFSGTAETQYF. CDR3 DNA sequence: TGTGCCAGCAGCTTCTCCGGGACAGCGGAGACCCAGTACTTC.